A single sample is the source of the 27 T cell receptor beta chains below, sequenced in a study of T-cell memory formation after mild COVID-19. Each CDR3 protein is one row after TCRdb ran MiXCR on the 5' RACE reads. The table includes 300,000 to 400,000 distinct CDR3 sequences, about 15% detected once. Sequencing was done on a sample of PBMCs or a T cell subset sorted from them (not recorded which). These receptors were taken from a man in his late teens or twenties who had mild COVID-19 (a few samples of this study predate the infection). Cell type and time point are not known.

This clonotype was counted between two and nine times. The chain combines TRBV11-2 with TRBJ2-3; D might be TRBD2 (6 bases). Germline V gene data show CDR1 as SGHAT and CDR2 as FQNNGV. V lost 2 bases and J lost 6, with 12 bases in between. The CDR3 is made up of 14 amino acids. The CDR3 region is CASSLTGGRDTQYF. The DNA for the CDR3 is TGTGCCAGCAGCTTAACCGGGGGTAGGGATACGCAGTATTTT.

This clonotype was recorded a few times. This chain joins TRBV19 and TRBJ2-3; TRBD1 matches at 10 bases. Germline lookup yields CDR1 LNHDA and CDR2 SQIVND (reference sequence). The CDR3 is made up of 16 amino acids. The V gene end was trimmed by 7 bases and the J gene end by 2 bases; junction bases not matched to a gene: 9. The CDR3 here is CASTRGGQGPTDTQYF. CDR3 nucleotide sequence: TGTGCCAGTACCCGGGGGGGACAGGGGCCCACAGATACGCAGTATTTT. The full variable domain, in which reference TRBV19 and TRBJ2-3 provide the parts outside the CDR3, is DGGITQSPKYLFRKEGQNVTLSCEQNLNHDAMYWYRQDPGQGLRLIYYSQIVNDFQKGDIAEGYSVSREKKESFPLTVTSAQKNPTAFYLCASTRGGQGPTDTQYFGPGTRLTVL.

This chain uses TRBV7-6 with TRBJ2-3; 15 bases are a match to TRBD2. With V trimmed by 8 bases and J by 4 bases, 1 base remained unmatched. The CDR3 covers 14 residues. Germline CDR1 reads SGHVS; CDR2 reads FNYEAQ. Written as DNA, the CDR3 is TGTGCCAGCGGACTAGCGGGGGGGCCAGATACGCAGTATTTT. Translated: CASGLAGGPDTQYF. The full variable domain, with the rest looked up from reference TRBV7-6 and TRBJ2-3, is GAGVSQSPRYKVTKRGQDVALRCDPISGHVSLYWYRQALGQGPEFLTYFNYEAQQDKSGLPNDRFSAERPEGSISTLTIQRTEQRDSAMYRCASGLAGGPDTQYFGPGTRLTVL.

This clonotype was seen a handful of times. The chain recombines TRBV6-5 with TRBJ1-5; TRBD1 agrees at 8 bases. The junction had 4 bases not matched to a gene; V was cut back by 7 bases and J by 2 bases. This CDR3 contains 14 residues. Germline-derived CDR1 and CDR2 are MNHEY and SVGAGI. The CDR3 sequence: CASTPGQGNQPQHF. Written as DNA, the CDR3 is TGTGCCAGCACCCCGGGACAGGGCAATCAGCCCCAGCATTTT.

The sample holds a few counts of this clonotype. The chain joins TRBV24-1 to TRBJ2-3; no firm D call. The V and J ends lost 0 bases and 3 bases respectively, with 3 bases between them. The CDR3 has 13 residues. CDR1 is KGHDR and CDR2 is SFDVKD in the germline V gene. The CDR3 loop is CATSDLVTDTQYF. CDR3 in DNA: TGTGCCACCAGTGATTTGGTTACAGATACGCAGTATTTT.

In this sample, this clonotype turned up many times. The chain is built from TRBV4-1 and TRBJ2-3; D possibly corresponds to TRBD2 (5 bases). Germline lookup yields CDR1 MGHRA and CDR2 YSYEKL. This CDR3 has 17 residues. V shed 3 bases and J shed 0 bases, with 16 bases lying between them. Written as DNA, the CDR3 is TGCGCCAGCAGCCACGCCACCCGGGGAAGTAGCACAGATACGCAGTATTTT. Protein: CASSHATRGSSTDTQYF.

This clonotype occurred many times. The genes are TRBV20-1 and TRBJ2-7; D is ambiguous. The V gene's germline CDR1 is DFQATT and CDR2 SNEGSKA (reference sequence). V lost 1 base, J lost 6 bases, and 16 bases lay in between. There are 14 residues in the CDR3. CDR3 DNA: TGCAGTGCTAGAGGAGGCGCAGGTGGCACCGAGCAGTACTTC. This encodes CSARGGAGGTEQYF.

This clonotype was detected only a few times. The CDR3 DNA is TGTGCCAGCAGTCGGACTACAGGGCCGTCTAATGAAAAACTGTTTTTT. Its translation is CASSRTTGPSNEKLFF. The chain joins TRBV6-5 to TRBJ1-4; weak D call: TRBD1 (6 bases). The CDR3 has 16 amino acids. Trimming left V 5 bases short and J 3 bases short, with 16 bases between. From germline, CDR1 is MNHEY and CDR2 SVGAGI.

The genes are TRBV18 and TRBJ2-3; D unclear. The V end was cut by 2 bases, the J end by 4 bases, with 7 bases between. Germline V CDR1 and CDR2: KGHSH, LQKENI. This CDR3 has 13 residues. CDR3 sequence (DNA): TGTGCCAGCTCACCAAAGAGTGCAGATACGCAGTATTTT. Its translation is CASSPKSADTQYF.

There are a few counts of this clonotype. The chain has TRBV7-6 and TRBJ2-1; D not certain. This CDR3 is built from 13 residues. Germline loops: CDR1 SGHVS, CDR2 FNYEAQ. V was clipped by 1 base and J by 10 bases, with 11 bases between them. The CDR3 protein is CASSLETTGEQFF. In nucleotides, the CDR3 is TGTGCCAGCAGCTTAGAGACGACGGGCGAGCAGTTCTTC.

The chain has TRBV27 and TRBJ2-7, with a tentative D call TRBD2 (5 bases). The CDR3 is 14 residues long. Germline CDR1 and CDR2: MNHEY and SMNVEV (reference sequence). The V end lost 4 bases, the J end lost 0 bases, and 10 bases lay between the germline ends. The CDR3 DNA is TGTGCCAGCAGTTATGGGAGTACCTCCTACGAGCAGTACTTC. Translated, it gives CASSYGSTSYEQYF.

This chain links TRBV4-1 with TRBJ1-5; no clear D. Trimming cost V 1 base and J 8 bases, with 9 bases left between them. Germline V CDR1 and CDR2: MGHRA, YSYEKL. The CDR3 is 13 residues long. Here the CDR3 DNA reads TGCGCCAGCAGCCAAGTTCTAGTGGAGCCCCAGCATTTT. The encoded protein is CASSQVLVEPQHF.

This clonotype has at least ten counts. The chain employs TRBV11-2 and TRBJ2-7, with a possible D match to TRBD1 (6 bases). Germline values: CDR1 SGHAT, CDR2 FQNNGV. With 5 bases removed from V and 2 bases from J, the gap between germline ends came to 7 bases. The CDR3 runs 12 residues. Here the CDR3 DNA reads TGTGCCAGCAGCCCAGGGGCCTACGAGCAGTACGTC. Residues: CASSPGAYEQYV.

This clonotype was seen more than once but under ten times. V is TRBV7-2 and J is TRBJ2-1, with 16 positions matching TRBD2. The CDR3 has 15 amino acids. Looked up from germline, CDR1 is SGHTA and CDR2 is FQGNSA. After removal of 3 bases from V and 13 bases from J, the junction contained 6 bases not matched to a gene. The CDR3: CASSFEGLAGGRQFF. The CDR3 nucleotides read TGTGCCAGCAGCTTCGAGGGACTAGCGGGGGGGCGTCAGTTCTTC.

V usage is TRBV6-5 and J usage is TRBJ2-7; D may match TRBD1 or TRBD2 (5 bases each). CDR1 and CDR2 from the germline V gene are MNHEY and SVGAGI. The CDR3 runs to 14 residues. Trimming removed 6 bases at V and 6 bases at J, with 18 bases between. The CDR3 DNA sequence: TGTGCCAGCAGCCAACCGGGACGTCAGTTCGAGCAGTACTTC. It translates to CASSQPGRQFEQYF.

This clonotype was detected a few times. This chain connects TRBV9 to TRBJ2-1; D not certain. V lost 3 bases, J lost 5 bases, and 6 bases lay in between. There are 12 residues in the CDR3. Germline-derived CDR1 and CDR2 are SGDLS and YYNGEE. This CDR3 is CASSERNNEQFF. In DNA form, the CDR3 reads TGTGCCAGCAGCGAGAGAAACAATGAGCAGTTCTTC.

The V and J genes are TRBV6-2 or TRBV6-3 and TRBJ2-7; 8 nucleotides match TRBD1. Trimming at V came to 8 bases and at J to 6 bases, leaving 12 bases not matched to a gene. Germline values: CDR1 MNHEY, CDR2 SVGEGT. This CDR3 region has 14 residues. The CDR3 DNA is TGTGCCAGCCGAAGGACAGGGCTGCCTATCGAGCAGTACTTC. Amino acid sequence: CASRRTGLPIEQYF.

This clonotype was observed a handful of times. This chain joins TRBV29-1 and TRBJ1-2, with 9 positions matching TRBD1. Germline V gene data show CDR1 as SQVTM and CDR2 as ANQGSEA. Losses at the gene ends were 7 bases for V and 2 bases for J; bases not matched to a gene: 17. The CDR3 sequence is 17 residues long. This CDR3 reads CSAGKIQTGGENYGYTF. Here the CDR3 DNA reads TGCAGCGCCGGTAAGATCCAAACAGGGGGCGAGAACTATGGCTACACCTTC.

The table lists this clonotype with many counts. The chain is built from TRBV5-6 and TRBJ2-7; D gene ambiguous. The CDR3 runs to 13 residues. Per the germline V gene, CDR1 is SGHDT and CDR2 is YYEEEE. V was clipped by 4 bases and J by 2 bases, with 10 bases between them. In DNA form, the CDR3 reads TGTGCCAGCAGCCCCGGGTCCCCCTACGAGCAGTACTTC. The encoded protein is CASSPGSPYEQYF.

The CDR3 nucleotides are TGTGCCAGCAGCTTATATGGGTTGAACACTGAAGCTTTCTTT. This encodes CASSLYGLNTEAFF. This chain joins TRBV7-8 and TRBJ1-1; D gene uncertain. Germline CDR1 SGHVS, CDR2 FQNEAQ. This CDR3 is built from 14 residues. With 2 bases removed from V and 0 bases from J, the gap between germline ends came to 7 bases. Full variable domain (missing parts from reference TRBV7-8 and TRBJ1-1): GAGVSQSPRYKVAKRGQDVALRCDPISGHVSLFWYQQALGQGPEFLTYFQNEAQLDKSGLPSDRFFAERPEGSVSTLKIQRTQQEDSAVYLCASSLYGLNTEAFFGQGTRLTVV.

V gene TRBV6-2 or TRBV6-3 combines with J gene TRBJ2-7, with D maybe TRBD2 (7 bases). CDR1 MNHEY and CDR2 SVGEGT come from the germline V gene. This CDR3 region has 14 residues. V dropped 8 bases and J dropped 3 bases, with 17 bases sitting between them. The CDR3 coding sequence is TGTGCCAGCTCCAGGGCGGGGGCCCTCTACGAGCAGTACGTC. It codes for CASSRAGALYEQYV.

The rearrangement links TRBV12-3 or TRBV12-4 to TRBJ2-1, with TRBD2 identical over 10 bases. The CDR3 consists of 14 residues. V was clipped by 3 bases and J by 8 bases; unmatched bases: 4. CDR3 loop: CASSFSGGIDEQFF. CDR3 in DNA: TGTGCCAGCAGTTTTAGCGGGGGGATCGATGAGCAGTTCTTC.

This clonotype has a handful of counts. This chain links TRBV6-2 or TRBV6-3 with TRBJ1-5; 7 bases agree with TRBD1. J was trimmed by 3 bases and V by 6 bases; bases with no gene match: 14. CDR1 is MNHEY and CDR2 is SVGEGT in the germline V gene. This CDR3 has 17 amino acids. In nucleotides, the CDR3 is TGTGCCAGCAGCCACTCACACAGGGGATTTAACAATCAGCCCCAGCATTTT. Encoded protein: CASSHSHRGFNNQPQHF.

This clonotype was seen a few times. The CDR3 sequence is CATHRDLTEKLFF. The CDR3 coding sequence is TGTGCCACTCACAGGGATTTGACTGAAAAACTGTTTTTT. The J gene is TRBJ1-4, the V gene TRBV10-3; D perhaps matches TRBD1 (6 bases). Per germline, CDR1 ENHRY and CDR2 SYGVKD. This CDR3 is 13 amino acids long. V was pared by 10 bases and J by 7 bases, with 16 bases between.

This rearrangement joins TRBV28 to TRBJ2-7; D is perhaps TRBD1 or TRBD2 (5 bases each). Trimming cost V 1 base and J 6 bases, with 10 bases left between them. CDR1 and CDR2 (germline): MDHEN, SYDVKM. The CDR3 consists of 13 residues. The CDR3 DNA sequence: TGTGCCAGCAGTTTATATAAGGGACGCGAGCAGTACTTC. Protein: CASSLYKGREQYF.

This clonotype was found a few times. The chain combines TRBV20-1 with TRBJ1-5; a possible D gene is TRBD1 (5 bases). This CDR3 region has 16 residues. Deletions cut 5 bases from V and 0 bases from J, with 17 bases between. Germline assignment: CDR1 DFQATT and CDR2 SNEGSKA (reference sequence). The CDR3 nucleotides are TGCAGTGCTTCGGGCGACAGTCGATATAGCAATCAGCCCCAGCATTTT. Its protein is CSASGDSRYSNQPQHF.

The gene calls are TRBV15 and TRBJ1-5, with D tentatively TRBD1 (5 bases). The ends were cut back, 4 bases at V and 6 bases at J, with 16 bases in the middle. The CDR3 has 15 amino acids. Per germline, CDR1 LNHNV and CDR2 YYDKDF (reference sequence). The CDR3 protein is CATSTSREGLQPQHF. CDR3 in DNA: TGTGCCACCAGCACCTCTCGGGAGGGGCTTCAGCCCCAGCATTTT.